This entry describes one TCR beta chain. What this receptor recognizes is not known. Qualities for individual bases were not recorded, and no much larger clone is one base off. Other DNA variants within this sample encode the same CDR3. TCRbeta CDR3 regions were amplified from genomic DNA using the immunoSEQ Assay, a bias-controlled multiplex PCR. The study's processing was this. The number of nucleated cells in each sample was estimated by amplification of reference gene primers within the assay. Sequence reads were collapsed and filtered to measure the absolute abundance of every unique TCRbeta CDR3 rearrangement. For each sample, productive Simpson clonality was calculated as the square root of Simpson's diversity index across productive rearrangements. Sourced from immuneACCESS, this table was stored by TCRdb with only in-frame sequences that have V and J called. A share of the clones is absent; for the studies checked, an unresolved V gene accounts for under half, and the remainder has no known explanation. V, J and clone size are those of that table, while D and trimming were read from the DNA. Present in this sample are 250,000 or so clones, 87% of which were seen just once. Over 1.2% of the sample belongs to the ten largest clones.

The CDR3 has 12 amino acids, counting the end cysteine and phenylalanine. The only DNA kept is the CDR3, 36 bases in frame from the first base. The germline V gene encodes CDR1 MNHEY and CDR2 SVGAGI. The germline V end is reduced by 6 bases and the J end by 5 bases; junction bases left unmatched: 0. The data originate from a study of blood T cell repertoires in COVID-19 (dated by TCRdb to between 2020 and 2021). About the investigation overall: Collaborator samples came from the United States, Italy and Spain and covered acute and convalescent phases of COVID-19. The prospective study material was composed of cDNA or gDNA derived from T cells, B-cell-depleted T cells, or PBMCs. The dataset comprised deeply sampled blood TCRbeta repertoires from subjects exposed to, actively infected with, or recovered from COVID-19. The repertoires were released in a freely available public database intended as a resource for research on the immune response to SARS-CoV-2. The samples were drawn from two sources: the first 160 participants of the ongoing ImmuneRACE study, and over 950 subjects contributed by 6 global collaborators. The sample metadata nearly always contained a de-identified subject ID, COVID-19 status, age in years and sex. Where HLA class I and class II types were available, the types were taken from metadata supplied by the sample provider, not from assay-based typing.

Results the study describes overall, beyond this receptor: Clinical and demographic metadata were provided uncurated, with the amount varying by source and participant.

A second Seattle source provided samples from volunteer blood donors who had recovered from COVID-19. Collaborating institutions collected whole blood in K2EDTA tubes following their own protocols. For TCRbeta analysis, collaborators shipped samples in one of three forms: frozen whole blood, isolated PBMCs, or DNA extracted from either of those sample types. This TCR was recovered from a woman in her forties who had recovered from COVID-19. Material: peripheral blood. In this chain, TRBV6-5 is recombined with TRBJ1-2; 10 middle bases align to TRBD1. The DNA sequence follows: TGTGCCAGCAGGGGACAGGGGTATGGCTACACCTTC. This gives the protein CASRGQGYGYTF.